Presented here are 5 T cell receptor beta chains from one specimen sequenced in a study of CD8 T cells in ankylosing spondylitis. TCRdb reprocessed the 5' RACE reads via MiXCR and lists one record per CDR3 protein. Of 150,000 to 200,000 distinct CDR3 sequences listed, 11% are singletons. Sequenced input: blood, either unsorted or a sorted T cell fraction (not recorded which). The receptors come from a male donor with ankylosing spondylitis or in good health (not recorded which).

The chain uses TRBV6-2 or TRBV6-3 and TRBJ2-2; 8 bases are shared with TRBD2. The CDR3 spans 17 residues. CDR1 is MNHEY and CDR2 is SVGEGT in the germline V gene. V was pared by 2 bases and J by 3 bases, with 8 bases of the junction left unmatched. The CDR3 spells CASSYAPGLGDTGELFF. Here the CDR3 DNA reads TGTGCCAGCAGTTACGCCCCGGGACTAGGGGACACCGGGGAGCTGTTTTTT.

This clonotype was picked up a small number of times. J is TRBJ1-1 and V is TRBV29-1; weak D call: TRBD1 (6 bases). The length of the CDR3 is 14 residues. Germline CDR1 and CDR2: SQVTM and ANQGSEA. Trimming removed 5 bases at V and 4 bases at J, with 17 bases between. The chain's CDR3 is CSVPRGEGGTEAFF. In DNA form, the CDR3 reads TGCAGCGTTCCGAGGGGGGAAGGAGGCACTGAAGCTTTCTTT.

There are many counts of this clonotype. The chain combines TRBV29-1 with TRBJ2-1; D is perhaps TRBD2 (6 bases). V gave up 0 bases and J gave up 7 bases, with 10 bases separating them. The germline CDR1 and CDR2 sequences are SQVTM and ANQGSEA. The CDR3 loop spans 13 amino acids. The CDR3 here is CSVEDLRGNEQFF. The DNA for the CDR3 is TGCAGCGTTGAAGATCTTCGGGGGAATGAGCAGTTCTTC.

Only a few counts were recorded for this clonotype. J is TRBJ2-3 and V is TRBV10-3; D perhaps matches TRBD1 (6 bases). Trimming shortened V by 3 bases and J by 2 bases, and 12 bases separated the two germline ends. This CDR3 spans 15 amino acids. Per the germline V gene, CDR1 is ENHRY and CDR2 is SYGVKD. The chain's CDR3 is CAISDPGAATDTQYF. CDR3 bases: TGTGCCATCAGTGATCCAGGGGCTGCCACAGATACGCAGTATTTT.

V and J are TRBV11-2 and TRBJ1-1, with D possibly TRBD1 on 6 matching bases. Germline loops: CDR1 SGHAT, CDR2 FQNNGV. CDR3 length equals 16 residues. Trimming took 2 bases from V and 4 from J, leaving 17 bases between them. This CDR3 is CASSLLGGRGITEAFF. CDR3 DNA sequence: TGTGCCAGCAGCTTATTGGGGGGGCGCGGGATCACTGAAGCTTTCTTT.